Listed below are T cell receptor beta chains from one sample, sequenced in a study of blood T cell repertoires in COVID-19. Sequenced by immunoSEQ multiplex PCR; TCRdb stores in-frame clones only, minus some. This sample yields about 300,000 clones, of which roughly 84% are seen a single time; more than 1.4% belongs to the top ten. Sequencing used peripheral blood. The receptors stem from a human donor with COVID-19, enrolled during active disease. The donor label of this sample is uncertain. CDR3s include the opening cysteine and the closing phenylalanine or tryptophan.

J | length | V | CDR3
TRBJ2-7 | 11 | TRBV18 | CASSLGQGEYF
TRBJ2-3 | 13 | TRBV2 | CASTPDYTDTQYF
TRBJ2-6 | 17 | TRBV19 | CATISGTLVSGANVLTF
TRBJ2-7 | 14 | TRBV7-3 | CASSLGPSGYEQYF
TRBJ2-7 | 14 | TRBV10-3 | CAISLAGGYDEQYF
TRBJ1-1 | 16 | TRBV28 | CASSLPFFGQNTEAFF
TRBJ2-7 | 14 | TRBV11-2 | CASSPLPGPYEQYF
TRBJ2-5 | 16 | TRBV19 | CASSTSGTGGSETQYF
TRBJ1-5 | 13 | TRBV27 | CASSLQRDQPQHF
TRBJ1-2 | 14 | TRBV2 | CASSGDRRIYGYTF
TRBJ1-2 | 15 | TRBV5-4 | CASSLVAGVAYGYTF
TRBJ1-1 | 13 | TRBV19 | CASSPQLNTEAFF
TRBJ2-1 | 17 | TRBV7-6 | CASSSTSGAGSYNEQFF
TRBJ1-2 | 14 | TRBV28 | CASSSGTANYGYTF
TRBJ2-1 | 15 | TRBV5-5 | CASSLDGPRDNEQFF
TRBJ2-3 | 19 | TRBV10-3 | CAISQGDTMGTGEGDTQYF
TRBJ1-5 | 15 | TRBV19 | CASSIMAGGNQPQHF